The 11 T cell receptor beta chains given below trace back to one sample, sequenced in a study of shared clonotypes between healthy human individuals. CD45RO negativity and positive selection for CCR7 defined naive CD8 cells, a population that excluded terminally differentiated effector memory CD45RA+ cells. Libraries were prepared by immunoSEQ multiplex PCR; TCRdb keeps only in-frame clonotypes and omits some of them. The table includes under 2,000,000 clones, over 85% detected once. Source material: naive CD8+ T cells sorted from blood. Every receptor here comes from a man in his late teens or twenties in good health.

The gene calls are TRBV5-1 and TRBJ2-7; 8 bases line up with TRBD2. Germline-derived CDR1 and CDR2 are SGHRS and YFSETQ. The V and J ends lost 1 base and 7 bases, in that order; junction bases with no gene match: 10. This CDR3 spans 15 amino acids. CDR3 loop: CASSLSPSGQWEQYF. The CDR3, as DNA: TGCGCCAGCAGCTTGTCGCCTAGCGGGCAGTGGGAGCAGTACTTC. Full variable domain (rest looked up from reference TRBV5-1 and TRBJ2-7): KAGVTQTPRYLIKTRGQQVTLSCSPISGHRSVSWYQQTPGQGLQFLFEYFSETQRNKGNFPGRFSGRQFSNSRSEMNVSTLELGDSALYLCASSLSPSGQWEQYFGPGTRLTVT.

This clone was picked up one time. The J gene is TRBJ2-7, the V gene TRBV9, with 10 bases fitting TRBD1. V dropped 0 bases and J dropped 5; count of bases not matched to a gene: 5. The germline CDR1 and CDR2 sequences are SGDLS and YYNGEE. The CDR3 has 15 residues. DNA for the CDR3: TGTGCCAGCAGCGTAGAGGGGACAGGGGCGGACGAGCAGTACTTC. Translation: CASSVEGTGADEQYF.

The rearrangement uses TRBV10-1 and TRBJ2-2; the D gene could be TRBD1 or TRBD2 (5 bases each). CDR3 size: 13 residues. Germline V gives CDR1 WNHNN, CDR2 SYGVQD (reference sequence). V was clipped by 3 bases and J by 6 bases, with 8 bases between them. The CDR3 region has the DNA TGCGCCAGCAGTGATGGGGGATCCGGGGAGCTGTTTTTT. As protein: CASSDGGSGELFF.

J is TRBJ1-2 and V is TRBV6-1; the D is unclear. This CDR3 spans 13 amino acids. V was shortened by 4 bases and J by 4 bases, with 10 bases between the two germline ends. The germline CDR1 and CDR2 sequences are MNHNS and SASEGT. The CDR3 protein is CASSAGISYGYTF. CDR3 bases: TGTGCCAGCAGTGCGGGCATCAGCTATGGCTACACCTTC.

The gene calls are TRBV19 and TRBJ1-2; D is uncertain. This CDR3 contains 12 residues. Trimming removed 7 bases from V and 4 bases from J, with 10 bases in between. Germline values: CDR1 LNHDA, CDR2 SQIVND (reference sequence). The CDR3 nucleotides are TGTGCCAGTACCCCCAACAGCTATGGCTACACCTTC. Its translation is CASTPNSYGYTF.

The chain couples TRBV10-3 to TRBJ2-2, with D unresolved. From germline, CDR1 is ENHRY and CDR2 SYGVKD. The CDR3 spans 14 residues. V lost 3 bases and J 8 bases, leaving 13 bases between the germline ends. The DNA of the CDR3 is TGTGCCATCAGTGACGCGCAGTTATCTGGGGAGCTGTTTTTT. Translating gives CAISDAQLSGELFF.

The V and J genes are TRBV10-2 and TRBJ1-5; weak D call: TRBD1 (6 bases). The germline V gene encodes CDR1 WSHSY and CDR2 SAAADI. Trimming removed 5 bases from V and 3 bases from J, with 11 bases in between. The CDR3 has 14 residues. Written as DNA, the CDR3 is TGCGCCAGCAGTTACGACAGGTTCAATCAGCCCCAGCATTTT. Translated, it gives CASSYDRFNQPQHF.

V gene TRBV30 combines with J gene TRBJ1-1; perhaps TRBD1 as D (5 bases). Deletions cut 6 bases from V and 0 bases from J, with 11 bases between. The germline V gene has CDR1 GTSNPN and CDR2 SVGIG (reference sequence). This CDR3 has 13 residues. In DNA, the CDR3 is TGTGCCTGCAGGGAAGTGATGAACACTGAAGCTTTCTTT. Protein: CACREVMNTEAFF.

In regard to this clone: Other nucleotide sequences from this sample produce the same CDR3. The J gene is TRBJ2-2, the V gene TRBV27; D unresolved. The germline CDR1 and CDR2 sequences are MNHEY and SMNVEV (reference sequence). The V end lost 1 base, the J end lost 7 bases, and 4 bases lay between the germline ends. This CDR3 contains 12 residues. CDR3 in DNA: TGTGCCAGCAGTTTATTTAGCGGGGAGCTGTTTTTT. It encodes CASSLFSGELFF.

The genes are TRBV28 and TRBJ1-6, with D possibly being TRBD1 (5 bases). The CDR3 has 15 residues. Germline assignment: CDR1 MDHEN and CDR2 SYDVKM. V shed 3 bases and J shed 3 bases, with 9 bases lying between them. The CDR3 here is CASSLGGIYNSPLHF. The CDR3 coding sequence is TGTGCCAGCAGTTTGGGGGGGATCTATAATTCACCCCTCCACTTT.

A word on this clone: Other DNA sequences of this sample code for an identical CDR3. This chain uses TRBV7-6 with TRBJ1-1; no clear D. V lost 1 base to trimming and J lost 1 base, with 7 bases between them. The CDR3 length is 14 residues. The germline CDR1 and CDR2 sequences are SGHVS and FNYEAQ. For the CDR3, the DNA is TGTGCCAGCAGCTTAGGGGCTGGGAACACTGAAGCTTTCTTT. As protein: CASSLGAGNTEAFF.